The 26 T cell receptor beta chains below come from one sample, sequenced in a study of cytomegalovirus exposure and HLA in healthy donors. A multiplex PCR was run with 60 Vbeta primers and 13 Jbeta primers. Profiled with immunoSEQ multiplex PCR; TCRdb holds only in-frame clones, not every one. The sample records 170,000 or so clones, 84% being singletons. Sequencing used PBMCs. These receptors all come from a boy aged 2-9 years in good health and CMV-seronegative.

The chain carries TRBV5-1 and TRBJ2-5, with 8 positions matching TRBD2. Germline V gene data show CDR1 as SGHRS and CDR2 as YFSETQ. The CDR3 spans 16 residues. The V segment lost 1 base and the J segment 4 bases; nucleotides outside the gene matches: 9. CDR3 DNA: TGCGCCAGCAGCTTGTCCCCAGCGGGAGTCGGAGAGACCCAGTACTTC. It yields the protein CASSLSPAGVGETQYF.

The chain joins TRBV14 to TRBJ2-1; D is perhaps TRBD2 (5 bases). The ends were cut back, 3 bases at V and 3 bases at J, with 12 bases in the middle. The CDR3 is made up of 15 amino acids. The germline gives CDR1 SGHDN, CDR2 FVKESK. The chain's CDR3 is CASSQRRARYNEQFF. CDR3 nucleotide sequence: TGTGCCAGCAGCCAGAGGCGGGCCCGCTACAATGAGCAGTTCTTC.

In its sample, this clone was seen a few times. This chain's CDR3 is CASSQDRRWTEAFF. As DNA, the CDR3 is TGTGCCAGCAGCCAAGATCGCAGATGGACTGAAGCTTTCTTT. V gene TRBV4-2 combines with J gene TRBJ1-1, with no clear D. V was clipped by 0 bases and J by 5 bases, with 10 bases between them. CDR3 length equals 14 residues. In germline, CDR1 is LGHNA, CDR2 YNFKEQ.

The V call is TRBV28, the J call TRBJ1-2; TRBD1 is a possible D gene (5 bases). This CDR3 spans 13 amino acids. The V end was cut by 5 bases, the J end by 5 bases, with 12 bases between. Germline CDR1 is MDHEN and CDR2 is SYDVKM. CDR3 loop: CASSPRADYGYTF. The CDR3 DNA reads TGTGCCAGCAGTCCCAGGGCAGATTATGGCTACACCTTC.

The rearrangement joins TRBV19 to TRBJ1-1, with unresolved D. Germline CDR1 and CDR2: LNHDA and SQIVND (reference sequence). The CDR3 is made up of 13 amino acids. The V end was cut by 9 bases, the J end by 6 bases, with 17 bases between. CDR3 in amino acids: CASQWNQAAEAFF. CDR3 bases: TGTGCCAGCCAGTGGAACCAGGCCGCTGAAGCTTTCTTT.

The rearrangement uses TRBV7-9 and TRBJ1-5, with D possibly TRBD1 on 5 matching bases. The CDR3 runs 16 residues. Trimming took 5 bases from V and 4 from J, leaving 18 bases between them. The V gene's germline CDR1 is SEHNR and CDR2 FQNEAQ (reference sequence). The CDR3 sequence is CASSTSGGWGNQPQHF. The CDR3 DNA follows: TGTGCCAGCAGCACTAGCGGGGGATGGGGGAATCAGCCCCAGCATTTT.

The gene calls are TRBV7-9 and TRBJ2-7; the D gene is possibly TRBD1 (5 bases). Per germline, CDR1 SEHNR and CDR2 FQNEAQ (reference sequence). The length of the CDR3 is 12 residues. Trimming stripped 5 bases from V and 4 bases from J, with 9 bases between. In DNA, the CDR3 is TGTGCCAGCAGCCAAACAGGTTACGAGCAGTACTTC. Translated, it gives CASSQTGYEQYF.

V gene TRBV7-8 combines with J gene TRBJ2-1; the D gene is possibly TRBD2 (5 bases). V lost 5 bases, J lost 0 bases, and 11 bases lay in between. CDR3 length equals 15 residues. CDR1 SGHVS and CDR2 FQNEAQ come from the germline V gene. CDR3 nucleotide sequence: TGTGCCAGCAGCCGGACTGCCCCCTCCTACAATGAGCAGTTCTTC. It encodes CASSRTAPSYNEQFF.

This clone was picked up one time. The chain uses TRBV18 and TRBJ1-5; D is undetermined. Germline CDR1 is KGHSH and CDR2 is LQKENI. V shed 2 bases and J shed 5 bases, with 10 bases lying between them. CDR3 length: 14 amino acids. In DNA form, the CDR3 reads TGTGCCAGCTCACCAGAGGCGGGCTATCAGCCCCAGCATTTT. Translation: CASSPEAGYQPQHF.

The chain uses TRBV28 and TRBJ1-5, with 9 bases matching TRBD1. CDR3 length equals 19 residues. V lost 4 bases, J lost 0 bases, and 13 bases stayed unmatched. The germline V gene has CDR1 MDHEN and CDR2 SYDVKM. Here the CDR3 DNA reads TGTGCCAGCAGTTCCCCACAGGGGGCACAGAGGATTAGCAATCAGCCCCAGCATTTT. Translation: CASSSPQGAQRISNQPQHF.

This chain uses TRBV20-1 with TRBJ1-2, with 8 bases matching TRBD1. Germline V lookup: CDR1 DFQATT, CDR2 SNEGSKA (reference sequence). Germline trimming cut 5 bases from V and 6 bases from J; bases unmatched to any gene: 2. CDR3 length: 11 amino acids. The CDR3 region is CSALQGDGYTF. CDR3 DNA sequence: TGCAGTGCTCTACAGGGGGATGGCTACACCTTC.

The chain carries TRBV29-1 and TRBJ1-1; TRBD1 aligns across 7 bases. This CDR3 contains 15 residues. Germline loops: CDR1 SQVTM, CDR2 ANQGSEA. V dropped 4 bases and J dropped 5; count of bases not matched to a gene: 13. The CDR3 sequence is CSVVDRPGGRTEAFF. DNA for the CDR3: TGCAGCGTTGTGGACAGGCCTGGGGGAAGGACTGAAGCTTTCTTT.

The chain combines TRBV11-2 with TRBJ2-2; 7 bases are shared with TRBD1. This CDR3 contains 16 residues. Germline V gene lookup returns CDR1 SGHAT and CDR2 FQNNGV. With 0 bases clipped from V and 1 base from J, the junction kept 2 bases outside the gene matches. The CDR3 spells CASSLEGQLNTGELFF. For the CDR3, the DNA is TGTGCCAGCAGCTTAGAGGGACAGTTGAACACCGGGGAGCTGTTTTTT.

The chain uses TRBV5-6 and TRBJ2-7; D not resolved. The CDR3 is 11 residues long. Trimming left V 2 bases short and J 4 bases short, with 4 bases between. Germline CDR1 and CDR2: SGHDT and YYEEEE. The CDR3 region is CASSFKYEQYF. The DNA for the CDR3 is TGTGCCAGCAGCTTCAAATACGAGCAGTACTTC.

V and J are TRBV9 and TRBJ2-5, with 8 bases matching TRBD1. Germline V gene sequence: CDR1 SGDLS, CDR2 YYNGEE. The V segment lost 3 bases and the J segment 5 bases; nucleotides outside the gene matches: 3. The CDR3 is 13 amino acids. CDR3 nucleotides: TGTGCCAGCAGCGCGGACAGGGTGGAGACCCAGTACTTC. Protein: CASSADRVETQYF.

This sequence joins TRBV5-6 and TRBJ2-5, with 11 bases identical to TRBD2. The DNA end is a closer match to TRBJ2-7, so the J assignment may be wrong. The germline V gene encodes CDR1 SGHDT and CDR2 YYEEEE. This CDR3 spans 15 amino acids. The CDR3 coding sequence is TGTGCCAGCAGCTTGGTAGCGGGAGGGCCCTACGAGCAGTACTTC. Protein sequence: CASSLVAGGPYEQYF.

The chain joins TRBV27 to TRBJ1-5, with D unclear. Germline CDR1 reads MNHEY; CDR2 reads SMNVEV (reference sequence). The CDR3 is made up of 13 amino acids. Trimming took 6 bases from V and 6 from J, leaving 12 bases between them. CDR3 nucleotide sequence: TGTGCCAGCAGCCGACATCTAAGTCAGCCCCAGCATTTT. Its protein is CASSRHLSQPQHF.

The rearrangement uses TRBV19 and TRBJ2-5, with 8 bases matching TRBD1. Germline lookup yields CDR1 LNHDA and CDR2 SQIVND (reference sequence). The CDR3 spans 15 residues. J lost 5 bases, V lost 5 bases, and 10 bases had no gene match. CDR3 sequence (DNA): TGTGCCAGTAGTCTTGGACAGGGCTTGGGGGAGACCCAGTACTTC. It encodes CASSLGQGLGETQYF. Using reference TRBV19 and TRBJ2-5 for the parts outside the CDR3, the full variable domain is DGGITQSPKYLFRKEGQNVTLSCEQNLNHDAMYWYRQDPGQGLRLIYYSQIVNDFQKGDIAEGYSVSREKKESFPLTVTSAQKNPTAFYLCASSLGQGLGETQYFGPGTRLLVL.

The chain's CDR3 is CASSKVLKPTQTGAEAEAFF. CDR3 DNA sequence: TGTGCCAGCAGCAAAGTCTTAAAACCGACACAGACAGGGGCGGAGGCTGAAGCTTTCTTT. This chain links TRBV21-1 with TRBJ1-1; TRBD1 is taken as the D call from the table, unchecked against the DNA. TRBV21-1 is a pseudogene locus. There are 20 residues in the CDR3.

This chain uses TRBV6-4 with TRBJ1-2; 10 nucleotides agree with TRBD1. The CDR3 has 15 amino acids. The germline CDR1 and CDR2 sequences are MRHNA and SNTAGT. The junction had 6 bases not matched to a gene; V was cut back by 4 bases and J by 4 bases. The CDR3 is CASSAGTGVSYGYTF. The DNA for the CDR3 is TGTGCCAGCAGTGCCGGGACAGGGGTCTCCTATGGCTACACCTTC.

DNA of the CDR3: TGCGCCAGTGCGGATCGGGTGAACACTGAAGCTTTCTTT. Protein: CASADRVNTEAFF. The chain employs TRBV5-1 and TRBJ1-1; D ambiguous. The germline V gene encodes CDR1 SGHRS and CDR2 YFSETQ. V lost 8 bases, J lost 0 bases, and 11 bases lay in between. The CDR3 extends over 13 amino acids.

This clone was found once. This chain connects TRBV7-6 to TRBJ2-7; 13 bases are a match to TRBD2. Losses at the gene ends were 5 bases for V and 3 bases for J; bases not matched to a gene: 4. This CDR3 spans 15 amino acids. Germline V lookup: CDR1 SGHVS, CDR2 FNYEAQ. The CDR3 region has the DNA TGTGCCAGCAGCCCGCGGACTAGCGGGAGCTACGAGCAGTACTTC. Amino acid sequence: CASSPRTSGSYEQYF.

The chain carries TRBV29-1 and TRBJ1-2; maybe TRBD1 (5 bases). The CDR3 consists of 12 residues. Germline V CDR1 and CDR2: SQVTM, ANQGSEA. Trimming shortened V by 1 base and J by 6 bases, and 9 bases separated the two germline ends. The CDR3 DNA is TGCAGCGTTGAAGGACAGCTCGATGGCTACACCTTC. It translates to CSVEGQLDGYTF.

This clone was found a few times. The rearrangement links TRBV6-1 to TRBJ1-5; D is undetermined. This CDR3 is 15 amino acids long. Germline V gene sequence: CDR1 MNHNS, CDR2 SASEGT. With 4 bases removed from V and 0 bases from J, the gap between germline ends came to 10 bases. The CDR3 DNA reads TGTGCCAGCAGTGCTTACGGTGATAGCAATCAGCCCCAGCATTTT. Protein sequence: CASSAYGDSNQPQHF.

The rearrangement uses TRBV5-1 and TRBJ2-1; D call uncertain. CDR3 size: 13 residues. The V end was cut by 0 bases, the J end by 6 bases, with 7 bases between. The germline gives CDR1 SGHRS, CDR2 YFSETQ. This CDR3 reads CASSLVPLNEQFF. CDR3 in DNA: TGCGCCAGCAGCTTGGTTCCTCTCAATGAGCAGTTCTTC.

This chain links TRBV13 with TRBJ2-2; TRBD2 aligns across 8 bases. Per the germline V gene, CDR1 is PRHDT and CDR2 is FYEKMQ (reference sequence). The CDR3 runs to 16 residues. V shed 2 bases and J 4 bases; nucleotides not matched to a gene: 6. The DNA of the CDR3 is TGTGCCAGCAGCTTAACGGGACTAGGTGGCACCGGGGAGCTGTTTTTT. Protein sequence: CASSLTGLGGTGELFF.